These 20 T cell receptor beta chains were sequenced from one sample in a study of a mutant IDH1 vaccine in newly diagnosed glioma. The time point is: week 23, last vaccination. Vaccination used 300 ug of mutant IDH1 20-mer peptide per dose, with topical imiquimod. The antigens of these receptors remain unknown. Method: immunoSEQ multiplex PCR; TCRdb's copy keeps in-frame clones and lacks some. In the table there are under 85,000 clones, approximately 85% of which are singletons. The sample here was PBMCs, taken from a glioma patient whose treatment included an IDH1 peptide vaccine. Receptors were obtained from a woman in her 50s with glioma.

The rearrangement uses TRBV9 and TRBJ1-2; tentative D call: TRBD1 (6 bases). The V end lost 3 bases, the J end lost 4 bases, and 10 bases lay between the germline ends. Germline V lookup: CDR1 SGDLS, CDR2 YYNGEE. The CDR3 spans 13 residues. CDR3: CASSATTGYGYTF. CDR3 in DNA: TGTGCCAGCAGCGCAACGACAGGCTATGGCTACACCTTC.

This chain uses TRBV11-1 with TRBJ2-1; maybe TRBD1 (5 bases). The CDR3 has 15 residues. Germline values: CDR1 SGHAT, CDR2 FQDESV (reference sequence). V lost 9 bases and J 4 bases, leaving 19 bases between the germline ends. CDR3 coding DNA: TGTGCCAGTACCCCTCAGGGCGCCCCTTACAATGAGCAGTTCTTC. Protein sequence: CASTPQGAPYNEQFF. Combining the CDR3 with reference TRBV11-1 and TRBJ2-1 gives the whole variable domain EAEVAQSPRYKITEKSQAVAFWCDPISGHATLYWYRQILGQGPELLVQFQDESVVDDSQLPKDRFSAERLKGVDSTLKIQPAELGDSAMYLCASTPQGAPYNEQFFGPGTRLTVL.

The chain recombines TRBV11-2 with TRBJ2-7; TRBD2 agrees at 7 bases. Germline CDR1 and CDR2: SGHAT and FQNNGV. V lost 2 bases and J lost 3; bases outside the gene matches: 4. CDR3 length equals 14 residues. CDR3 nucleotide sequence: TGTGCCAGCAGCTTATTGCGGGGGTACTACGAGCAGTACTTC. Its protein is CASSLLRGYYEQYF.

The J gene is TRBJ2-1, the V gene TRBV7-9; the D gene is possibly TRBD1 (6 bases). V gave up 5 bases and J gave up 5 bases, with 25 bases separating them. The CDR3 totals 18 residues. The germline CDR1 and CDR2 sequences are SEHNR and FQNEAQ (reference sequence). As DNA, the CDR3 is TGTGCCAGCAGCCCCCGTTTGTCGCGGAACGGACAGAACAATGAGCAGTTCTTC. Its translation: CASSPRLSRNGQNNEQFF.

V is TRBV19 and J is TRBJ1-2, with D perhaps TRBD1 (6 bases). V was cut by 3 bases and J by 8 bases, with 13 bases left in between. CDR1 LNHDA and CDR2 SQIVND come from the germline V gene (reference sequence). The CDR3 loop spans 13 amino acids. This chain's CDR3 is CASSIKQGLGYTF. The CDR3 bases are TGTGCCAGTAGTATTAAACAGGGCCTCGGCTACACCTTC.

The chain recombines TRBV4-1 with TRBJ2-7, with D perhaps matching TRBD2 (6 bases). Germline loops: CDR1 MGHRA, CDR2 YSYEKL. Trimming left V 3 bases short and J 0 bases short, with 12 bases between. The CDR3 sequence is 15 residues long. CDR3 amino acids: CASSHSDGSSYEQYF. The CDR3 coding sequence is TGCGCCAGCAGCCACTCAGACGGGAGCTCCTACGAGCAGTACTTC.

The gene calls are TRBV5-1 and TRBJ2-5; no reliable D call. The length of the CDR3 is 14 residues. Looked up from germline, CDR1 is SGHRS and CDR2 is YFSETQ. Between the trimmed V and J ends, which lost 5 bases and 1 base, there was a span of 12 bases. DNA of the CDR3: TGCGCCAGCAGTCCGGGCCGAGCCCAAGAGACCCAGTACTTC. Its protein is CASSPGRAQETQYF.

The rearrangement joins TRBV7-8 to TRBJ2-3, with 8 nucleotides matching TRBD2. V was pared by 5 bases and J by 4 bases, with 5 bases of the junction left unmatched. The CDR3 is made up of 14 amino acids. Germline V gene sequence: CDR1 SGHVS, CDR2 FQNEAQ. CDR3 bases: TGTGCCAGCAGCACGGGAGGGCGGGCAGATACGCAGTATTTT. Its translation is CASSTGGRADTQYF.

The chain links TRBV18 to TRBJ2-7, with D possibly TRBD2 on 6 matching bases. The CDR3 length is 14 residues. CDR1 is KGHSH and CDR2 is LQKENI in the germline V gene. V was shortened by 6 bases and J by 6 bases, with 18 bases between the two germline ends. The CDR3 protein is CASSLLDYSPEQYF. The CDR3 region has the DNA TGTGCCAGCTCTCTCTTGGACTACTCACCCGAGCAGTACTTC.

V usage is TRBV28 and J usage is TRBJ2-2; the match to TRBD2 covers 10 bases. The J segment lost 5 bases and the V segment lost 4 bases, leaving 19 bases of the junction unmatched. CDR3 size: 20 residues. Germline loops: CDR1 MDHEN, CDR2 SYDVKM. The CDR3 reads CASSYPPWLSGRAKTGELFF. DNA for the CDR3: TGTGCCAGCAGTTACCCCCCCTGGTTAAGCGGGAGGGCAAAAACCGGGGAGCTGTTTTTT.

This clone has more than one count but fewer than ten. The chain carries TRBV6-1 and TRBJ1-1; no clear D. The V gene lost 6 bases and the J gene lost 7 bases, with 21 bases spanning the gap. Germline V gene lookup returns CDR1 MNHNS and CDR2 SASEGT. The CDR3 runs 15 residues. CDR3 sequence: CASRAFPWRVNEAFF. The CDR3 coding sequence is TGTGCCAGCAGGGCCTTCCCGTGGAGGGTTAATGAAGCTTTCTTT.

The rearrangement uses TRBV5-1 and TRBJ2-1; 11 nucleotides match TRBD1. The CDR3 spans 13 residues. The V and J ends lost 1 base and 15 bases, in that order; junction bases with no gene match: 6. CDR1 SGHRS and CDR2 YFSETQ come from the germline V gene. In nucleotides, the CDR3 is TGCGCCAGCAGCTTGCCGGGACAGGGGGTACGGTTCTTC. This sequence encodes CASSLPGQGVRFF.

The sample holds one count of this clone. Other DNA sequences in the sample encode the same CDR3. Here the CDR3 DNA reads TGCGCCAGCAGCCAAACGGGCCGGGATGAAAAACTGTTTTTT. It yields the protein CASSQTGRDEKLFF. The gene calls are TRBV4-1 and TRBJ1-4, with no clear D. CDR3 size: 14 residues. With 2 bases removed from V and 6 bases from J, the gap between germline ends came to 10 bases. Germline V gene data show CDR1 as MGHRA and CDR2 as YSYEKL.

This chain connects TRBV18 to TRBJ1-1, with TRBD1 matching 11 bases. The junction had 9 bases not matched to a gene; V was cut back by 6 bases and J by 3 bases. The germline gives CDR1 KGHSH, CDR2 LQKENI. This CDR3 is 16 amino acids long. The CDR3 DNA reads as TGTGCCAGCTCCCGCGGACAGGGGGCGCGGGACACTGAAGCTTTCTTT. Translating gives CASSRGQGARDTEAFF.

The rearrangement links TRBV6-5 to TRBJ2-7; a weak D match, TRBD1 (6 bases). Germline V gene data show CDR1 as MNHEY and CDR2 as SVGAGI. Trimming left V 5 bases short and J 3 bases short, with 11 bases between. The CDR3 has 13 amino acids. The CDR3 here is CASSPQGNYEQYF. CDR3 nucleotides: TGTGCCAGCAGTCCTCAGGGGAACTACGAGCAGTACTTC.

The chain couples TRBV5-6 to TRBJ1-3; D is undetermined. The germline CDR1 and CDR2 sequences are SGHDT and YYEEEE. The CDR3 has 14 residues. Trimming took 0 bases from V and 1 from J, leaving 5 bases between them. The CDR3 coding sequence is TGTGCCAGCAGCTTGGAACGATCTGGAAACACCATATATTTT. This sequence encodes CASSLERSGNTIYF.

This chain uses TRBV14 with TRBJ2-3; 10 bases map to TRBD2. Trimming cost V 3 bases and J 4 bases; bases outside gene matches: 10. Looked up from germline, CDR1 is SGHDN and CDR2 is FVKESK. This CDR3 spans 17 amino acids. In nucleotides, the CDR3 is TGTGCCAGCAGCCAGTGGACTAGCGGCACTCTCGCAGATACGCAGTATTTT. This gives the protein CASSQWTSGTLADTQYF.

The chain employs TRBV28 and TRBJ2-1; 9 bases map to TRBD1. This CDR3 region has 15 residues. Germline CDR1 reads MDHEN; CDR2 reads SYDVKM. Trimming removed 4 bases from V and 6 bases from J; junction bases left unmatched: 7. CDR3 sequence (DNA): TGTGCCAGCAGTTCCCGGGACAGGGTTATCAATGAGCAGTTCTTC. As protein: CASSSRDRVINEQFF.

V and J are TRBV4-1 and TRBJ1-2, with 7 nucleotides matching TRBD1. J was trimmed by 4 bases and V by 1 base; bases with no gene match: 9. The CDR3 sequence is 16 residues long. The germline V gene has CDR1 MGHRA and CDR2 YSYEKL. Written as DNA, the CDR3 is TGCGCCAGCAGCCAAGGCGCCACAGGGGTTCGCTATGGCTACACCTTC. Its protein product is CASSQGATGVRYGYTF.

The gene calls are TRBV27 and TRBJ1-4; perhaps TRBD1 as D (5 bases). The CDR3 length is 15 residues. The germline V gene encodes CDR1 MNHEY and CDR2 SMNVEV (reference sequence). The germline V and J ends were trimmed by 0 bases and 4 bases, with 9 bases remaining between them. The CDR3 spells CASSLSGAGNEKLFF. CDR3 sequence (DNA): TGTGCCAGCAGTTTATCAGGGGCGGGTAATGAAAAACTGTTTTTT.